This TCR gamma chain was sequenced in a study of gamma-delta T cells after stem cell transplantation. TCRdb re-processed the RT-PCR reads using CATT. Of thousands of gamma-chain clones in the sample, nearly 5% were seen once. The CDR3 has 16 amino acids. After removal of 5 bases from V and 4 bases from J, the junction contained 5 bases not matched to a gene. CDR1 and CDR2 (germline): GITISATS, ISYDGTV (reference sequence). A few counts support this clone. The sample was gamma-delta T cells. The chain joins TRGV9 to TRGJP. This receptor was identified in a human donor. It is not recorded whose cells these are; they may come from a transplant donor. CDR3 amino acids: CALWVDQELGKKIKVF. The CDR3 coding sequence is TGTGCCTTGTGGGTTGACCAAGAGTTGGGCAAAAAAATCAAGGTATTT.